This passage covers 29 T cell receptor beta chains from one sample sequenced in a study of CD8 T cells in Susac syndrome. An amount of RNA that ranged from roughly 0.5 to 1 ug was reverse transcribed with random hexamers. MiXCR, applied by TCRdb to the immunoSEQ multiplex PCR reads, yields one record per CDR3 protein. The repertoire holds roughly 200,000 distinct CDR3 sequences, with 94% as singletons. Sample: CD4+ T cells from PBMCs. The source is a human donor with Susac syndrome.

The rearrangement links TRBV19 to TRBJ2-1; a possible D gene is TRBD1 (6 bases). Germline lookup yields CDR1 LNHDA and CDR2 SQIVND (reference sequence). The ends were cut back, 7 bases at V and 10 bases at J, with 17 bases in the middle. The CDR3 runs 13 residues. CDR3 sequence: CASNKDRLGEQFF. The CDR3, as DNA: TGTGCCAGTAATAAAGACAGGCTTGGAGAGCAGTTCTTC.

The V gene is TRBV20-1, the J gene TRBJ1-6; tentatively, D is TRBD1 (6 bases). The germline CDR1 and CDR2 sequences are DFQATT and SNEGSKA (reference sequence). V lost 1 base and J 10 bases, leaving 8 bases between the germline ends. CDR3 size: 12 residues. This CDR3 is CSARGGASPLHF. CDR3 coding DNA: TGCAGTGCTAGAGGGGGGGCATCACCCCTCCACTTT.

This clonotype showed up just once. The rearrangement joins TRBV12-5 to TRBJ2-6; unclear D gene. The CDR3 length is 13 residues. From germline, CDR1 is LGHNT and CDR2 FRNRAP. With 1 base removed from V and 3 bases from J, the gap between germline ends came to 1 base. The CDR3 spells CASGLGGANVLTF. For the CDR3, the DNA is TGTGCTAGTGGTTTGGGTGGGGCCAACGTCCTGACTTTC.

V usage is TRBV20-1 and J usage is TRBJ1-4; 10 nucleotides agree with TRBD1. After removal of 5 bases from V and 5 bases from J, the junction contained 8 bases not matched to a gene. CDR1 DFQATT and CDR2 SNEGSKA come from the germline V gene (reference sequence). This CDR3 contains 15 residues. The CDR3 region is CSAPPRDRGNEKLFF. CDR3 nucleotides: TGCAGTGCTCCCCCGCGGGACAGGGGCAATGAAAAACTGTTTTTT.

The V call is TRBV5-1, the J call TRBJ1-1; 9 positions match TRBD1. This CDR3 comprises 14 residues. The germline gives CDR1 SGHRS, CDR2 YFSETQ. V shed 5 bases, J shed 5 bases, and the junction held 7 bases outside the gene matches. The CDR3 reads CASSRDRATTEAFF. The CDR3 nucleotides read TGCGCCAGCAGTAGGGACAGGGCAACGACTGAAGCTTTCTTT.

The gene calls are TRBV4-2 and TRBJ1-1; TRBD1 matches 7 bases. CDR1 and CDR2 from the germline V gene are LGHNA and YNFKEQ. V lost 0 bases and J lost 10; bases outside the gene matches: 11. The CDR3 extends over 15 amino acids. CDR3 nucleotide sequence: TGTGCCAGCAGCCAAGACGCTGCAGGGGGACTAGGAGCTTTCTTT. This encodes CASSQDAAGGLGAFF.

This rearrangement joins TRBV6-6 to TRBJ2-5, with 8 bases fitting TRBD2. Trimming at V came to 1 base and at J to 2 bases, leaving 3 bases not matched to a gene. This CDR3 region has 15 residues. CDR1 and CDR2 from the germline V gene are MNHNY and SVGAGI (reference sequence). In DNA form, the CDR3 reads TGTGCCAGCAGTTACTTCACGGGGGGGCAAGAGACCCAGTACTTC. Amino acids: CASSYFTGGQETQYF.

This clonotype was detected only a few times. The chain uses TRBV18 and TRBJ2-7; D remains unclear. The germline CDR1 and CDR2 sequences are KGHSH and LQKENI. The CDR3 consists of 14 residues. The V and J ends lost 2 bases and 1 base respectively, with 9 bases between them. CDR3 loop: CASSPGTASYEQYF. Written as DNA, the CDR3 is TGTGCCAGCTCACCAGGAACGGCGTCCTACGAGCAGTACTTC.

The chain combines TRBV12-3 or TRBV12-4 with TRBJ2-7; D gene uncertain. The germline V and J ends were trimmed by 3 bases and 4 bases, with 7 bases remaining between them. The CDR3 contains 12 residues. This CDR3 reads CASSFVGYEQYF. The CDR3 coding sequence is TGTGCCAGCAGTTTCGTAGGGTACGAGCAGTACTTC.

The chain carries TRBV5-1 and TRBJ2-3, with 12 bases matching TRBD2. The germline V gene encodes CDR1 SGHRS and CDR2 YFSETQ. V was clipped by 4 bases and J by 2 bases; unmatched bases: 5. The CDR3 extends over 16 amino acids. The CDR3 here is CASSRTSGGHTDTQYF. The DNA of the CDR3 is TGCGCCAGCAGCCGAACTAGCGGGGGGCACACAGATACGCAGTATTTT. The whole variable domain, filled in from reference TRBV5-1 and TRBJ2-3, reads KAGVTQTPRYLIKTRGQQVTLSCSPISGHRSVSWYQQTPGQGLQFLFEYFSETQRNKGNFPGRFSGRQFSNSRSEMNVSTLELGDSALYLCASSRTSGGHTDTQYFGPGTRLTVL.

J is TRBJ1-5 and V is TRBV20-1, with D unresolved. Germline V gives CDR1 DFQATT, CDR2 SNEGSKA (reference sequence). The CDR3 has 13 amino acids. Trimming took off 0 bases at V and 3 bases at J, with 6 bases between the two ends. Written as DNA, the CDR3 is TGCAGTGCTAGAGACATCCCCAATCAGCCCCAGCATTTT. Its translation is CSARDIPNQPQHF.

The V and J genes are TRBV29-1 and TRBJ2-2; tentatively, D is TRBD1 (5 bases). Trimming removed 7 bases at V and 3 bases at J, with 18 bases between. This CDR3 spans 15 amino acids. Germline lookup yields CDR1 SQVTM and CDR2 ANQGSEA. CDR3 amino acids: CSAAPLGLDTGELFF. CDR3 nucleotides: TGCAGCGCCGCGCCGCTGGGGCTCGACACCGGGGAGCTGTTTTTT.

The V call is TRBV5-1, the J call TRBJ1-4; D perhaps matches TRBD1 (5 bases). The length of the CDR3 is 14 residues. The V end lost 1 base, the J end lost 7 bases, and 11 bases lay between the germline ends. Looked up from germline, CDR1 is SGHRS and CDR2 is YFSETQ. The CDR3 loop reads CASSLRGAGEKLFF. In DNA, the CDR3 is TGCGCCAGCAGCTTGCGGGGCGCTGGTGAAAAACTGTTTTTT.

The chain carries TRBV5-6 and TRBJ2-1; D might be TRBD1 (5 bases). With 0 bases removed from V and 1 base from J, the gap between germline ends came to 11 bases. Germline CDR1 and CDR2: SGHDT and YYEEEE. The CDR3 has 16 residues. CDR3 nucleotide sequence: TGTGCCAGCAGCTTGGGTTTAGGGGTTTCCTACAATGAGCAGTTCTTC. It yields the protein CASSLGLGVSYNEQFF. The full variable domain, rest sourced from reference TRBV5-6 and TRBJ2-1, is DAGVTQSPTHLIKTRGQQVTLRCSPKSGHDTVSWYQQALGQGPQFIFQYYEEEERQRGNFPDRFSGHQFPNYSSELNVNALLLGDSALYLCASSLGLGVSYNEQFFGPGTRLTVL.

The gene calls are TRBV7-2 and TRBJ2-5; 8 nucleotides agree with TRBD2. Germline V gene sequence: CDR1 SGHTA, CDR2 FQGNSA. After removal of 1 base from V and 5 bases from J, the junction contained 6 bases not matched to a gene. The CDR3 loop spans 15 amino acids. The CDR3 DNA reads as TGTGCCAGCAGCTTAGGTAGCGGGGAGACGGAGACCCAGTACTTC. Its translation: CASSLGSGETETQYF.

V and J are TRBV9 and TRBJ2-7; no definite D call. The CDR3 consists of 14 residues. V was trimmed by 0 bases and J by 2 bases, leaving 9 bases between them. Germline V CDR1 and CDR2: SGDLS, YYNGEE. The CDR3 sequence: CASSVAGDTYEQYF. The CDR3 DNA reads TGTGCCAGCAGCGTAGCCGGCGATACCTACGAGCAGTACTTC.

The rearrangement uses TRBV2 and TRBJ1-1; D call uncertain. V dropped 8 bases and J dropped 1 base, with 11 bases sitting between them. The CDR3 sequence is 13 residues long. The V gene's germline CDR1 is SNHLY and CDR2 FYNNEI. CDR3 residues: CASEPVTNTEAFF. Here the CDR3 DNA reads TGTGCCAGCGAGCCGGTTACGAACACTGAAGCTTTCTTT. The full variable domain, with the rest looked up from reference TRBV2 and TRBJ1-1, is EPEVTQTPSHQVTQMGQEVILRCVPISNHLYFYWYRQILGQKVEFLVSFYNNEISEKSEIFDDQFSVERPDGSNFTLKIRSTKLEDSAMYFCASEPVTNTEAFFGQGTRLTVV.

The sample holds one count of this clonotype. The genes are TRBV5-6 and TRBJ2-7, with 9 bases fitting TRBD1. The V segment lost 4 bases and the J segment 4 bases; nucleotides outside the gene matches: 9. CDR1 is SGHDT and CDR2 is YYEEEE in the germline V gene. CDR3 length equals 15 residues. The CDR3 bases are TGTGCCAGCAGCCCAGTGGGACAGGGAAGTTACGAGCAGTACTTC. Its translation is CASSPVGQGSYEQYF.

This chain connects TRBV7-3 to TRBJ1-1; D is uncertain. The CDR3 extends over 15 amino acids. Trimming stripped 3 bases from V and 4 bases from J, with 15 bases between. Germline CDR1 is SGHTA and CDR2 is FQGTGA. CDR3: CASSFGAGWGTEAFF. The DNA for the CDR3 is TGTGCCAGCAGCTTCGGAGCGGGGTGGGGCACTGAAGCTTTCTTT.

This clonotype was recorded once. The chain couples TRBV3-1 to TRBJ1-6; 7 bases align to TRBD1. CDR1 is LGHDT, CDR2 YNNKEL, per germline (reference sequence). This CDR3 spans 16 amino acids. The ends lost 5 bases at V and 4 bases at J; junction bases unmatched: 8. For the CDR3, the DNA is TGTGCCAGCAGCGAGCGGGGCAGGGGGTATAATTCACCCCTCCACTTT. It codes for CASSERGRGYNSPLHF.

V usage is TRBV2 and J usage is TRBJ1-1; D call uncertain. V lost 5 bases to trimming and J lost 0 bases, with 10 bases between them. The germline V gene encodes CDR1 SNHLY and CDR2 FYNNEI. This CDR3 has 14 residues. Here the CDR3 reads CASSTLLVNTEAFF. As DNA, the CDR3 is TGTGCCAGCAGTACCCTTTTAGTGAACACTGAAGCTTTCTTT.

The chain carries TRBV7-3 and TRBJ1-1; D possibly corresponds to TRBD1 (5 bases). Trimming stripped 5 bases from V and 1 base from J, with 11 bases between. CDR1 is SGHTA, CDR2 FQGTGA, per germline. The length of the CDR3 is 14 residues. The CDR3 DNA follows: TGTGCCAGCAGCCGAGCGGGGGAGAACACTGAAGCTTTCTTT. This encodes CASSRAGENTEAFF.

The rearrangement joins TRBV7-9 to TRBJ2-1; D might be TRBD2 (6 bases). Germline V gene lookup returns CDR1 SEHNR and CDR2 FQNEAQ (reference sequence). Trimming cost V 3 bases and J 7 bases, with 13 bases left between them. The CDR3 length is 14 residues. DNA for the CDR3: TGTGCCAGCAGCTTCGACATTGGGGGGAATGAGCAGTTCTTC. Residues: CASSFDIGGNEQFF.

The CDR3 here is CASSRGQGHEQYF. CDR3 DNA: TGTGCCAGCAGCCGCGGACAGGGCCACGAGCAGTACTTC. V and J are TRBV6-5 and TRBJ2-7, with 8 bases fitting TRBD1. CDR1 is MNHEY, CDR2 SVGAGI, per germline. The CDR3 sequence is 13 residues long. V lost 6 bases to trimming and J lost 5 bases; unmatched junction nucleotides: 6.

This sequence joins TRBV6-1 and TRBJ1-2; 9 bases align to TRBD1. Germline CDR1 and CDR2: MNHNS and SASEGT. The V and J ends lost 7 bases and 4 bases, in that order; junction bases with no gene match: 13. The CDR3 is 16 residues long. The CDR3 spells CASTPGTGSGSYGYTF. As DNA, the CDR3 is TGTGCCAGCACCCCCGGGACAGGGTCGGGAAGCTATGGCTACACCTTC.

V is TRBV20-1 and J is TRBJ2-1; possible D gene TRBD1, 8 bases. The germline V gene has CDR1 DFQATT and CDR2 SNEGSKA (reference sequence). V dropped 0 bases and J dropped 8 bases, with 20 bases sitting between them. The CDR3 spans 16 residues. CDR3 DNA sequence: TGCAGTGCTAGAGACCCCCTTCAGGGGGCGGGGGATGAGCAGTTCTTC. It specifies CSARDPLQGAGDEQFF.

The chain links TRBV30 to TRBJ1-5; 9 bases are a match to TRBD1. Trimming removed 3 bases from V and 9 bases from J; junction bases left unmatched: 3. Germline V gene sequence: CDR1 GTSNPN, CDR2 SVGIG (reference sequence). This CDR3 comprises 12 residues. The CDR3 here is CAWRGQGSPQHF. The DNA for the CDR3 is TGTGCCTGGAGAGGACAGGGGTCGCCCCAGCATTTT.

The CDR3 bases are TGTGCCAGCAGGGTAATAGCGGGGGAATTAGATACGCAGTATTTT. Protein product: CASRVIAGELDTQYF. The chain carries TRBV7-8 and TRBJ2-3; 9 bases are a match to TRBD2. V was clipped by 6 bases and J by 5 bases; unmatched bases: 9. Germline V gene sequence: CDR1 SGHVS, CDR2 FQNEAQ. The CDR3 totals 15 residues.

V and J are TRBV20-1 and TRBJ2-7; 7 nucleotides line up with TRBD1. The length of the CDR3 is 14 residues. V gave up 6 bases and J gave up 2 bases; unmatched junction bases: 10. Per the germline V gene, CDR1 is DFQATT and CDR2 is SNEGSKA (reference sequence). The CDR3 DNA reads TGCAGTGCAGGGGGTCAGACAGGGACCTACGAGCAGTACTTC. It specifies CSAGGQTGTYEQYF.